This section outlines one T cell receptor beta chain sequence together with its context. The antigen remains unidentified. The CDR3 regions of TCR beta were amplified from RNA transcripts. With the HTBI primer set, the TCR CDR3 went through a first round of RT-PCR. TCRdb called the multiplex PCR reads again in MiXCR, with one record for every CDR3 protein. The sample gives hundreds of thousands of distinct CDR3 sequences, around 39% of which show up once; around 9.3% is in the top ten. The CDR3 loop spans 15 amino acids. Germline loops: CDR1 DFQATT, CDR2 SNEGSKA (reference sequence). V lost 0 bases to trimming and J lost 6 bases; unmatched junction nucleotides: 10. The sample comes from a study of T cells in Graves' hyperthyroidism and ophthalmopathy. Findings and caveats of the study: Most clonotypes expanded in the thyroid (above 0.001) were also present in blood.

The sequence was obtained from a man aged 18-30 years with Graves' hyperthyroidism. V is TRBV20-1 and J is TRBJ2-7; the match to TRBD1 covers 8 bases. Material for sequencing was blood. DNA of the CDR3: TGCAGTGCTAGAGAGAGGTCAGGGGGCCTGAGCGAGCAGTACTTC. The encoded protein is CSARERSGGLSEQYF.